These 14 T cell receptor beta chains share one sample of origin, sequenced in a study of cytomegalovirus exposure and HLA in healthy donors. A multiplex PCR was run with 60 Vbeta primers and 13 Jbeta primers. This table comes from immunoSEQ multiplex PCR, and its TCRdb copy is limited to in-frame clones, with some not included. The table includes around 81,000 clones, around 58% detected once. Sequencing was carried out using PBMCs. The receptors come from a man between 25 and 39 years old in good health and CMV-seropositive.

Only a few counts were recorded for this clone. The chain employs TRBV29-1 and TRBJ2-3; 7 bases align to TRBD2. Germline trimming cut 5 bases from V and 0 bases from J; bases unmatched to any gene: 11. The CDR3 has 16 residues. The V gene's germline CDR1 is SQVTM and CDR2 ANQGSEA. The CDR3, as DNA: TGCAGCGTTTTGACGGGAGGAAGTGCTAGCACAGATACGCAGTATTTT. Residues: CSVLTGGSASTDTQYF.

The rearrangement uses TRBV15 and TRBJ1-5; D is undetermined. V was cut by 5 bases and J by 0 bases, with 8 bases left in between. The V gene's germline CDR1 is LNHNV and CDR2 YYDKDF (reference sequence). The CDR3 spans 14 residues. Here the CDR3 DNA reads TGTGCCACCAGCGACTATTATAGCAATCAGCCCCAGCATTTT. Residues: CATSDYYSNQPQHF.

The chain uses TRBV11-3 and TRBJ2-7, with D perhaps matching TRBD2 (5 bases). Trimming pared 1 base from V and 2 bases from J, leaving 15 bases between. CDR1 is SGHNT and CDR2 is YENEEA in the germline V gene. The CDR3 has 16 amino acids. The CDR3 here is CASSLVASRVTYEQYF. CDR3 nucleotide sequence: TGTGCCAGCAGCTTAGTAGCGTCTCGGGTAACCTACGAGCAGTACTTC.

The rearrangement uses TRBV7-9 and TRBJ1-4, with D possibly TRBD1 on 5 matching bases. This CDR3 is 14 amino acids long. The germline gives CDR1 SEHNR, CDR2 FQNEAQ (reference sequence). The V and J ends lost 3 bases and 5 bases respectively, with 10 bases between them. CDR3 coding DNA: TGTGCCAGCAGCTTCTCACAGGACAATGAAAAACTGTTTTTT. It translates to CASSFSQDNEKLFF. Using reference TRBV7-9 and TRBJ1-4 for the parts outside the CDR3, the full variable domain is DTGVSQNPRHKITKRGQNVTFRCDPISEHNRLYWYRQTLGQGPEFLTYFQNEAQLEKSRLLSDRFSAERPKGSFSTLEIQRTEQGDSAMYLCASSFSQDNEKLFFGSGTQLSVL.

V usage is TRBV15 and J usage is TRBJ1-6; possibly TRBD1 for D (5 bases). CDR1 and CDR2 (germline): LNHNV, YYDKDF (reference sequence). Trimming left V 8 bases short and J 9 bases short, with 14 bases between. The CDR3 is 13 residues long. The CDR3 loop is CATSAGFGSPLHF. The DNA of the CDR3 is TGTGCCACCTCGGCAGGGTTTGGTTCACCCCTCCACTTT. The entire variable domain, with the rest obtained from reference TRBV15 and TRBJ1-6, is as follows: DAMVIQNPRYQVTQFGKPVTLSCSQTLNHNVMYWYQQKSSQAPKLLFHYYDKDFNNEADTPDNFQSRRPNTSFCFLDIRSPGLGDTAMYLCATSAGFGSPLHFGNGTRLTVT.

This rearrangement joins TRBV5-1 to TRBJ2-7; 7 nucleotides line up with TRBD2. Germline values: CDR1 SGHRS, CDR2 YFSETQ. The CDR3 length is 15 residues. V gave up 0 bases and J gave up 5 bases; unmatched junction bases: 8. CDR3 sequence reads: CASSLEGGDFNEQYF. The CDR3 bases are TGCGCCAGCAGCTTGGAGGGAGGGGATTTTAACGAGCAGTACTTC.

This chain links TRBV27 with TRBJ2-5, with a weak D call TRBD2 (6 bases). The CDR3 length is 14 residues. V lost 5 bases to trimming and J lost 2 bases, with 12 bases between them. Germline lookup yields CDR1 MNHEY and CDR2 SMNVEV (reference sequence). The CDR3 bases are TGTGCCAGCAGTCCCGGGGACTTTCAAGAGACCCAGTACTTC. Translated: CASSPGDFQETQYF.

This rearrangement joins TRBV18 to TRBJ2-7; weak D call: TRBD2 (5 bases). Germline V gene data show CDR1 as KGHSH and CDR2 as LQKENI. The germline V and J ends were trimmed by 2 bases and 3 bases, with 5 bases remaining between them. This CDR3 region has 12 residues. The CDR3: CASSPDYYEQYF. As DNA, the CDR3 is TGTGCCAGCTCACCAGACTACTACGAGCAGTACTTC.

The table lists this clone with a few counts. This rearrangement joins TRBV18 to TRBJ1-1; no clear D gene. Germline V lookup: CDR1 KGHSH, CDR2 LQKENI. CDR3 length equals 13 residues. The germline V and J ends were trimmed by 5 bases and 4 bases, with 11 bases remaining between them. The CDR3 sequence is CASSAFWATEAFF. The CDR3 bases are TGTGCCAGCTCAGCATTTTGGGCCACTGAAGCTTTCTTT.

V gene TRBV7-8 combines with J gene TRBJ1-1; 7 nucleotides agree with TRBD1. The CDR3 is 14 amino acids. The V gene's germline CDR1 is SGHVS and CDR2 FQNEAQ. The V and J ends lost 3 bases and 1 base, in that order; junction bases with no gene match: 2. The CDR3 DNA sequence: TGTGCCAGCAGCTTCCGGGACAGGAACACTGAAGCTTTCTTT. This codes for CASSFRDRNTEAFF.

J is TRBJ2-1 and V is TRBV5-1; TRBD2 matches at 12 bases. In germline, CDR1 is SGHRS, CDR2 YFSETQ. The CDR3 runs 18 residues. The V segment lost 1 base and the J segment 0 bases; nucleotides outside the gene matches: 5. DNA of the CDR3: TGCGCCAGCAGCTTGCCACTAGCGGGAGGATCCTCCTACAATGAGCAGTTCTTC. Protein product: CASSLPLAGGSSYNEQFF. The full variable domain, rest sourced from reference TRBV5-1 and TRBJ2-1, is KAGVTQTPRYLIKTRGQQVTLSCSPISGHRSVSWYQQTPGQGLQFLFEYFSETQRNKGNFPGRFSGRQFSNSRSEMNVSTLELGDSALYLCASSLPLAGGSSYNEQFFGPGTRLTVL.

The chain links TRBV4-2 to TRBJ2-3; 9 nucleotides align to TRBD2. The CDR3 loop spans 15 amino acids. Unmatched junction bases numbered 8, after V lost 1 base and J lost 9 bases. The V gene's germline CDR1 is LGHNA and CDR2 YNFKEQ. CDR3 amino acids: CASSQVLAGVGTQYF. For the CDR3, the DNA is TGTGCCAGCAGCCAAGTCTTAGCGGGAGTCGGAACGCAGTATTTT.

The gene calls are TRBV15 and TRBJ1-1; no definite D call. With 1 base removed from V and 0 bases from J, the gap between germline ends came to 6 bases. Per germline, CDR1 LNHNV and CDR2 YYDKDF (reference sequence). The length of the CDR3 is 14 residues. CDR3 coding DNA: TGTGCCACCAGCAGAGCTTTAGTGAACACTGAAGCTTTCTTT. It is translated as CATSRALVNTEAFF.

The J gene is TRBJ1-3, the V gene TRBV29-1, with D unclear. V was clipped by 3 bases and J by 4 bases, with 4 bases between them. Germline-derived CDR1 and CDR2 are SQVTM and ANQGSEA. The CDR3 runs 11 residues. CDR3 region: CSVEEGNTIYF. The CDR3 DNA reads TGCAGCGTTGAGGAGGGAAACACCATATATTTT.